This T cell receptor (beta chain) is from a study of CD8 T cells in Susac syndrome. Trimming removed 6 bases from V and 0 bases from J, with 15 bases in between. Germline-derived CDR1 and CDR2 are SGHVS and FQNEAQ. This CDR3 comprises 16 residues. With random hexamers, reverse transcription was performed on about 0.5 to 1 ug of RNA. MiXCR was run by TCRdb on the immunoSEQ multiplex PCR reads, yielding one entry per CDR3 protein. The table has 100,000 to 150,000 distinct CDR3 sequences, 85% to 95% seen once. The TEMRA cells underwent FACS enrichment, while the CD8+ and CD4+ T cells underwent negative isolation.

V usage is TRBV7-8 and J usage is TRBJ1-5; a weak D match, TRBD1 (5 bases). The receptor's source is a human donor with multiple sclerosis. The sample consisted of CD4+ T cells from PBMCs. The CDR3 bases are TGTGCCAGCAGGGGGGGAGGGAGGTATAGCAATCAGCCCCAGCATTTT. Its translation is CASRGGGRYSNQPQHF. Complete variable domain (other parts from reference TRBV7-8 and TRBJ1-5): GAGVSQSPRYKVAKRGQDVALRCDPISGHVSLFWYQQALGQGPEFLTYFQNEAQLDKSGLPSDRFFAERPEGSVSTLKIQRTQQEDSAVYLCASRGGGRYSNQPQHFGDGTRLSIL.